These T cell receptor beta chains were read from a single sample in a study of PD-L1 blockade in urothelial cancer. Profiling relied on immunoSEQ multiplex PCR, and the TCRdb table lists in-frame clones only, not all of them. The table shows 65,000 to 85,000 clones, with 75% to 95% occurring only once. Sequencing was performed on PBMCs, taken around atezolizumab (anti-PD-L1) treatment. These receptors originate from a woman older than 75 with urothelial cancer. Both conserved end residues are part of each CDR3. The D gene is left open where the match is weak. Only some rows state a clone size, as once, few, many or a class for expanded clones.

J,V,size,D,DNA,CDR3
TRBJ2-6,TRBV18,.,TRBD2,TGTGCCAGCTCACCACCTAATTTGGGGGGGTATCCTGGGGCCAACGTCCTGACTTTC,CASSPPNLGGYPGANVLTF
TRBJ2-7,TRBV6-5,.,TRBD1,TGTGCCAGCAGCCCCGGGACAGGGCTGGGCGAGCAGTACTTC,CASSPGTGLGEQYF
TRBJ2-2,TRBV19,.,.,TGTGCCAGTAGCACAGGGCCCCACACCGGGGAGCTGTTTTTT,CASSTGPHTGELFF
TRBJ2-3,TRBV5-4,.,.,TGTGCCAGCAGCTTGCGCGTTGCGGGAAGCACAGATACGCAGTATTTT,CASSLRVAGSTDTQYF
TRBJ2-2,TRBV2,.,TRBD1,TGTGCCAGCAATACCGACAGGGTCAATGGGGAGCTGTTTTTT,CASNTDRVNGELFF
TRBJ2-7,TRBV6-1,.,TRBD2,TGTGCCAGCAGTGCGACTAGCCGGGCTCGAAAACCCTACGAGCAGTACTTC,CASSATSRARKPYEQYF
TRBJ2-1,TRBV18,.,TRBD1,TGTGCCAGCTCACCAAGACAGGGTACTAGAGGAAATGAGCAGTTCTTC,CASSPRQGTRGNEQFF
TRBJ2-7,TRBV10-3,few,.,TGTGCCACCCTGGACACCTACGAGCAGTACTTC,CATLDTYEQYF
TRBJ2-7,TRBV15,.,.,TGTGCCACCAGCACCGGACTACCAAGGCGACACGAGCAGTACTTC,CATSTGLPRRHEQYF
TRBJ2-4,TRBV2,.,.,TGTGCCAGCAGTGAATTGGCGGGGGCCAACATTCAGTACTTC,CASSELAGANIQYF
TRBJ1-5,TRBV28,.,TRBD1,TGTGCCAGCATCTCTATTACAGGGGTCCAGCCCCAGCATTTT,CASISITGVQPQHF
TRBJ2-5,TRBV25-1,.,TRBD1,TGTGCCAGCAGTGCCCAGGACAGGGGAGTAGAGACCCAGTACTTC,CASSAQDRGVETQYF
TRBJ2-7,TRBV18,.,.,TGTGCCAGCTCACCCCCGGGACAAAACTACGAGCAGTACTTC,CASSPPGQNYEQYF
TRBJ2-1,TRBV6-1,.,.,TGTGCCAGCAGTGATCGGGTTCTGAGCTCCTTTGAGCAGTTCTTC,CASSDRVLSSFEQFF
TRBJ1-1,TRBV21-1,.,.,TGTGCCAGCAGCAAAGAGGTCGCGGATAACGCTGAAGCTTTCTTT,CASSKEVADNAEAFF
TRBJ2-4,TRBV7-9,.,.,TGTGCCAGCAGCTTTGGGCAGTCCTTAGCCAAAAACATTCAGTACTTC,CASSFGQSLAKNIQYF
TRBJ2-7,TRBV9,.,TRBD1,TGTGCCAGCAGCGTAGCCCAGGGGGCCCACGAGCAGTACTTC,CASSVAQGAHEQYF
TRBJ2-5,TRBV27,.,TRBD1,TGTGCCAGCAGACAGGGGGGCCCCACGGCCCAGTACTTC,CASRQGGPTAQYF
TRBJ1-4,TRBV9,.,TRBD1,TGTGCCAGCAGCGTAGCAGGGGGGAACGTAGAAAAACTGTTTTTT,CASSVAGGNVEKLFF
TRBJ2-3,TRBV18,.,TRBD1,TGTGCCAGCTCACTCGGACAGGGTAGGGAAGGTACGCAGTATTTT,CASSLGQGREGTQYF
TRBJ1-1,TRBV19,.,.,TGTGCCAGTAGGGGGACTTTAAGGGGCTTGAACACTGAAGCTTTCTTT,CASRGTLRGLNTEAFF
TRBJ2-1,TRBV11-2,.,.,TGTGCCAGCACCGTGAGGTCGACTACATCCTACAATGAGCAGTTCTTC,CASTVRSTTSYNEQFF
TRBJ2-7,TRBV9,.,TRBD2,TGTGCCAGCAGCGTAACGGGAGGCCCGACCTACGAGCAGTACTTC,CASSVTGGPTYEQYF
TRBJ1-1,TRBV19,.,.,TGTGCCAGTAGTCACAGGGAGGGGACTGAAGCTTTCTTT,CASSHREGTEAFF
TRBJ2-7,TRBV13,.,TRBD1,TGTGCCAGCAGCAGTCCCGGGACAGGCTCCCGGGAGTACTTC,CASSSPGTGSREYF
TRBJ2-7,TRBV25-1,.,TRBD2,TGTGCCAGCAGTGAAGGGACTAGCGGTGCCTACGAGCAGTACTTC,CASSEGTSGAYEQYF
TRBJ1-3,TRBV7-6,few,.,TGTGCCAGCGGTCTCGACAGCCTCTCTGGAAACACCATATATTTT,CASGLDSLSGNTIYF
TRBJ1-2,TRBV7-2,.,TRBD1,TGTGCCAGCAGCATGACCGGGACAGGCTATGGCTACACCTTC,CASSMTGTGYGYTF
TRBJ2-7,TRBV28,.,.,TGTGCCAGCAGTTTGGTGCCGCTAGGATCCTACGAGCAGTACTTC,CASSLVPLGSYEQYF
TRBJ1-2,TRBV7-9,.,.,TGTGCCAGCAGCCAGAGCGGGGGCTATGGCTACACCTTC,CASSQSGGYGYTF
TRBJ2-7,TRBV29-1,.,TRBD1,TGCAGCGTAAACAGGGGAAGTTACGAGCAGTACTTC,CSVNRGSYEQYF
TRBJ2-7,TRBV19,few,TRBD1,TGTGCCAGTAGTGGACAGGGAAGAGGGGTCGAGCAGTACTTC,CASSGQGRGVEQYF
TRBJ2-2,TRBV7-3,.,TRBD2,TGTGCCAGCAGCCAGGGAGGGTTGAACACCGGGGAGCTGTTTTTT,CASSQGGLNTGELFF
TRBJ2-2,TRBV30,.,.,TGTGCCTTGGGGGGACCGTGGAACACCGGGGAGCTGTTTTTT,CALGGPWNTGELFF
TRBJ2-7,TRBV9,.,TRBD1,TGTGCCAGCAGCGAAGGACAGGGGCCTTTCTCCTACGAGCAGTACTTC,CASSEGQGPFSYEQYF
TRBJ1-2,TRBV6-4,.,.,TGTGCCAGCAGCCCTGGAGGGTCCTCCGGTGGCTACACCTTC,CASSPGGSSGGYTF
TRBJ1-2,TRBV28,.,TRBD1,TGTGCCAGCAGGCGACAGGGGGCAGGCTACACCTTC,CASRRQGAGYTF
TRBJ2-2,TRBV2,.,.,TGTGCCAGCAGTGAATACAGCACCGGGGAGCTGTTTTTT,CASSEYSTGELFF
TRBJ2-7,TRBV19,.,TRBD1,TGTGCCAGTAGCCCGAATAGGGACAGCTACGAGCAGTACTTC,CASSPNRDSYEQYF
TRBJ1-1,TRBV28,.,TRBD1,TGTGCCAGCAGGCCCTCTACAGGGGCGAACACTGAAGCTTTCTTT,CASRPSTGANTEAFF
TRBJ1-5,TRBV2,.,.,TGTGCCAGCAGTCTCGAGGTCCAGCCCCAGCATTTT,CASSLEVQPQHF
TRBJ1-1,TRBV21-1,.,.,TGTGCCAGCCACCGGGACAGGGAAAGTAACACTGAAGCTTTCTTT,CASHRDRESNTEAFF
TRBJ1-5,TRBV6-1,.,.,TGTGCCAGCAGGGTTCGCGGGGGGCGGCAGCCCCAGCATTTT,CASRVRGGRQPQHF
TRBJ2-7,TRBV11-2,once,.,TGTGCCAGCAGCCTCGGACAGATCTACGAGCAGTACTTC,CASSLGQIYEQYF
TRBJ2-1,TRBV27,once,TRBD1,TGTGCCAGCAGCGCGAGGGGGAAGGGGGCTGGTGAGCAGTTCTTC,CASSARGKGAGEQFF
TRBJ1-2,TRBV10-3,.,.,TGTGCCATCCCGGACATTAACTATGGCTACACCTTC,CAIPDINYGYTF
TRBJ1-1,TRBV6-6,.,.,TGTGCCAGCAGTTACTCTGGCGAAGCTTTCTTT,CASSYSGEAFF
TRBJ2-1,TRBV7-3,.,TRBD2,TGTGCCAGCAGCCCTCAGCGGGAGGGCCCGTACAATGAGCAGTTCTTC,CASSPQREGPYNEQFF
TRBJ2-1,TRBV12-5,.,TRBD2,TGTGCTAGTGGCTTAGCGGGAGGCTACAATGAGCAGTTCTTC,CASGLAGGYNEQFF
TRBJ2-7,TRBV25-1,.,.,TGTGCCAGCAGTATAGGGGGCTCCTACGAGCAGTACTTC,CASSIGGSYEQYF